Listed here are 23 T cell receptor beta chains from one sample, sequenced in a study of blood T cell repertoires in COVID-19. Repertoires were generated with immunoSEQ multiplex PCR, while TCRdb's copy carries only in-frame clones and drops some. This table has approximately 240,000 clones, 65% to 85% appearing once. The sequenced material came from peripheral blood. The origin of the receptors is a woman under 40 with COVID-19, enrolled during active disease.

CDR3 sequence reads: CASTSSSGSYNEQFF. CDR3 coding DNA: TGCGCCAGCACCAGTTCTAGCGGGAGCTACAATGAGCAGTTCTTC. V usage is TRBV5-1 and J usage is TRBJ2-1; 10 bases map to TRBD2. This CDR3 has 15 amino acids. V shed 6 bases, J shed 3 bases, and the junction held 6 bases outside the gene matches. CDR1 is SGHRS and CDR2 is YFSETQ in the germline V gene.

This clone was recorded once. The chain couples TRBV19 to TRBJ2-5, with 7 bases fitting TRBD2. There are 14 residues in the CDR3. V shed 3 bases, J shed 4 bases, and the junction held 5 bases outside the gene matches. The germline V gene encodes CDR1 LNHDA and CDR2 SQIVND (reference sequence). The CDR3 nucleotides read TGTGCCAGTAGTATCGGGGGGACGGGAGAGACCCAGTACTTC. Translation: CASSIGGTGETQYF.

V and J are TRBV19 and TRBJ2-7; 9 bases are shared with TRBD2. The J segment lost 0 bases and the V segment lost 7 bases, leaving 4 bases of the junction unmatched. The CDR3 contains 14 residues. Germline assignment: CDR1 LNHDA and CDR2 SQIVND (reference sequence). CDR3 loop: CASKTSGYSYEQYF. CDR3 coding DNA: TGTGCCAGTAAAACTAGCGGGTACTCCTACGAGCAGTACTTC.

The chain recombines TRBV5-1 with TRBJ1-4, with 7 positions matching TRBD1. This CDR3 has 17 amino acids. V lost 4 bases and J lost 0; bases outside the gene matches: 9. Germline values: CDR1 SGHRS, CDR2 YFSETQ. CDR3 sequence: CASSPGQLLTTNEKLFF. CDR3 DNA: TGCGCCAGCAGCCCGGGACAGCTGCTGACAACTAATGAAAAACTGTTTTTT.

This clone was observed a few times. J is TRBJ2-1 and V is TRBV6-6; 11 nucleotides match TRBD2. This CDR3 is 14 amino acids long. Germline lookup yields CDR1 MNHNY and CDR2 SVGAGI (reference sequence). V was clipped by 6 bases and J by 7 bases; unmatched bases: 5. CDR3 residues: CASRLAGGQNEQFF. Written as DNA, the CDR3 is TGTGCCAGCAGGCTAGCGGGAGGTCAAAATGAGCAGTTCTTC.

V usage is TRBV24-1 and J usage is TRBJ2-7; weak D call: TRBD1 (6 bases). V was cut by 2 bases and J by 4 bases, with 20 bases left in between. The CDR3 length is 17 residues. Germline lookup yields CDR1 KGHDR and CDR2 SFDVKD. CDR3 sequence (DNA): TGTGCCACCAGTGATTCCGTTGATCAGCAGGGGAATTACGAGCAGTACTTC. It yields the protein CATSDSVDQQGNYEQYF.

The chain couples TRBV9 to TRBJ1-2; TRBD1 is a possible D gene (5 bases). With 5 bases removed from V and 8 bases from J, the gap between germline ends came to 22 bases. Germline V lookup: CDR1 SGDLS, CDR2 YYNGEE. The CDR3 spans 15 residues. The CDR3 region has the DNA TGTGCCAGCAGTTTCGGGGGTGAGGCCTCGCACGGCTACACCTTC. It yields the protein CASSFGGEASHGYTF.

The V call is TRBV6-4, the J call TRBJ2-7, with a tentative D call TRBD2 (5 bases). The CDR3 is made up of 15 amino acids. V was trimmed by 6 bases and J by 7 bases, leaving 22 bases between them. The germline CDR1 and CDR2 sequences are MRHNA and SNTAGT. CDR3 sequence reads: CASRTQLVAVGEQYF. In DNA, the CDR3 is TGTGCCAGCAGAACCCAACTAGTAGCAGTGGGGGAGCAGTACTTC.

V usage is TRBV7-9 and J usage is TRBJ2-3, with 9 bases that match TRBD2. The junction had 9 bases not matched to a gene; V was cut back by 4 bases and J by 4 bases. The CDR3 covers 16 residues. Germline CDR1 reads SEHNR; CDR2 reads FQNEAQ (reference sequence). The CDR3 spells CASSYPRAGGPDTQYF. CDR3 sequence (DNA): TGTGCCAGCAGCTATCCTAGGGCGGGAGGGCCAGATACGCAGTATTTT. The complete variable domain, with remaining parts taken from reference TRBV7-9 and TRBJ2-3, reads DTGVSQNPRHKITKRGQNVTFRCDPISEHNRLYWYRQTLGQGPEFLTYFQNEAQLEKSRLLSDRFSAERPKGSFSTLEIQRTEQGDSAMYLCASSYPRAGGPDTQYFGPGTRLTVL.

This clone has only a few counts. The V and J genes are TRBV5-1 and TRBJ1-1, with TRBD1 matching 7 bases. V lost 1 base to trimming and J lost 9 bases; unmatched junction nucleotides: 6. The germline V gene encodes CDR1 SGHRS and CDR2 YFSETQ. The CDR3 consists of 13 residues. The CDR3 region is CASSLSRDRKAFF. CDR3 in DNA: TGCGCCAGCAGCTTGTCTCGGGACAGAAAAGCTTTCTTT.

The genes are TRBV30 and TRBJ2-3, with D unresolved. V lost 1 base to trimming and J lost 2 bases, with 16 bases between them. This CDR3 has 16 residues. CDR1 is GTSNPN, CDR2 SVGIG, per germline (reference sequence). Here the CDR3 reads CAWSERKAIYTDTQYF. The CDR3 nucleotides are TGTGCCTGGAGTGAGAGGAAGGCGATTTACACAGATACGCAGTATTTT.

The chain couples TRBV28 to TRBJ1-2, with no clear D. Deletions cut 2 bases from V and 2 bases from J, with 6 bases between. CDR1 is MDHEN and CDR2 is SYDVKM in the germline V gene. The CDR3 contains 13 residues. The DNA of the CDR3 is TGTGCCAGCAGTTTAGGGGAGAACTATGGCTACACCTTC. Translated, it gives CASSLGENYGYTF.

The chain links TRBV7-3 to TRBJ2-5; 10 positions match TRBD2. Germline values: CDR1 SGHTA, CDR2 FQGTGA. The CDR3 totals 16 residues. V dropped 3 bases and J dropped 5; count of bases not matched to a gene: 9. The CDR3 reads CASSFGGLAGVETQYF. The CDR3 DNA follows: TGTGCCAGCAGCTTTGGCGGGCTAGCGGGAGTGGAGACCCAGTACTTC.

In its sample, this clone was seen a few times. V gene TRBV25-1 combines with J gene TRBJ2-2; maybe TRBD2 (5 bases). The CDR3 sequence is 14 residues long. Germline CDR1 is MGHDK and CDR2 is SYGVNS. Trimming pared 1 base from V and 5 bases from J, leaving 8 bases between. The CDR3 loop reads CASSESAETGELFF. CDR3 DNA sequence: TGTGCCAGCAGTGAATCAGCGGAAACCGGGGAGCTGTTTTTT. Full variable domain (missing parts from reference TRBV25-1 and TRBJ2-2): EADIYQTPRYLVIGTGKKITLECSQTMGHDKMYWYQQDPGMELHLIHYSYGVNSTEKGDLSSESTVSRIRTEHFPLTLESARPSHTSQYLCASSESAETGELFFGEGSRLTVL.

The chain uses TRBV28 and TRBJ1-1; D not resolved. CDR3 length: 15 residues. V lost 4 bases and J 0 bases, leaving 12 bases between the germline ends. CDR1 and CDR2 from the germline V gene are MDHEN and SYDVKM. CDR3 sequence (DNA): TGTGCCAGCAGTTCTCCGGTATCGATGAACACTGAAGCTTTCTTT. This translates into CASSSPVSMNTEAFF.

The rearrangement links TRBV3-1 (or the pseudogene TRBV3-2) to TRBJ2-3; D perhaps matches TRBD1 (5 bases). Germline CDR1 and CDR2: LGHDT and YNNKEL (reference sequence). This CDR3 region has 16 residues. The V end lost 0 bases, the J end lost 4 bases, and 14 bases lay between the germline ends. The CDR3 DNA reads as TGTGCCAGCAGCCAAGAGGGGCTCAGAGTCGCAGATACGCAGTATTTT. Translated: CASSQEGLRVADTQYF.

This clone was observed once. The chain links TRBV9 to TRBJ1-6, with 8 bases that match TRBD1. The V gene end was trimmed by 0 bases and the J gene end by 10 bases; junction bases not matched to a gene: 9. Per the germline V gene, CDR1 is SGDLS and CDR2 is YYNGEE. CDR3 length: 16 residues. CDR3 region: CASSVAAGQASSPLHF. CDR3 nucleotide sequence: TGTGCCAGCAGCGTAGCGGCGGGACAGGCCTCGTCACCCCTCCACTTT.

This clone came up once. V gene TRBV7-2 combines with J gene TRBJ1-2; D possibly corresponds to TRBD1 (6 bases). CDR1 SGHTA and CDR2 FQGNSA come from the germline V gene. V shed 1 base and J shed 4 bases, with 13 bases lying between them. The CDR3 totals 15 residues. The chain's CDR3 is CASSLVGGQTYGYTF. CDR3 in DNA: TGTGCCAGCAGCTTAGTCGGGGGGCAGACCTATGGCTACACCTTC. The variable domain in full, with the rest retrieved from reference TRBV7-2 and TRBJ1-2, is GAGVSQSPSNKVTEKGKDVELRCDPISGHTALYWYRQSLGQGLEFLIYFQGNSAPDKSGLPSDRFSAERTGGSVSTLTIQRTQQEDSAVYLCASSLVGGQTYGYTFGSGTRLTVV.

The chain links TRBV4-1 to TRBJ2-1, with 10 bases that match TRBD1. Trimming at V came to 4 bases and at J to 15 bases, leaving 9 bases not matched to a gene. CDR3 length: 13 amino acids. CDR1 is MGHRA, CDR2 YSYEKL, per germline. The CDR3 bases are TGCGCCAGCAGCCTGGGGGGGGACAGGGGACGGTTCTTC. Its protein product is CASSLGGDRGRFF.

This clone was counted a single time. The rearrangement uses TRBV5-1 and TRBJ2-1, with D possibly being TRBD1 (6 bases). CDR1 is SGHRS, CDR2 YFSETQ, per germline. The CDR3 spans 15 residues. Trimming shortened V by 3 bases and J by 2 bases, and 12 bases separated the two germline ends. CDR3 DNA: TGCGCCAGCAGCTGGAACAGGGTAGCCTACAATGAGCAGTTCTTC. Translation gives CASSWNRVAYNEQFF.

This chain links TRBV6-2 or TRBV6-3 with TRBJ2-3, with TRBD2 matching over 7 bases. The germline V gene has CDR1 MNHEY and CDR2 SVGEGT. Trimming at V came to 0 bases and at J to 0 bases, leaving 15 bases not matched to a gene. This CDR3 spans 20 amino acids. The CDR3 sequence is CASSYSLVRGRISSTDTQYF. For the CDR3, the DNA is TGTGCCAGCAGTTACTCCTTAGTGCGGGGGAGAATCTCTAGCACAGATACGCAGTATTTT.

The chain is built from TRBV28 and TRBJ1-6, with D perhaps TRBD1 (5 bases). The CDR3 covers 14 residues. Germline values: CDR1 MDHEN, CDR2 SYDVKM. Trimming removed 10 bases at V and 7 bases at J, with 17 bases between. CDR3 bases: TGTGCCATTACCGGGACTAACAAGAATTCACCCCTCCACTTT. This gives the protein CAITGTNKNSPLHF.

The V gene is TRBV3-1 (or the pseudogene TRBV3-2), the J gene TRBJ2-1; 9 bases line up with TRBD1. V shed 4 bases, J shed 5 bases, and the junction held 6 bases outside the gene matches. Per the germline V gene, CDR1 is LGHDT and CDR2 is YNNKEL (reference sequence). The CDR3 sequence is 15 residues long. The CDR3 DNA is TGTGCCAGCAGCCCTACGGGACAGGGACACAATGAGCAGTTCTTC. Translating gives CASSPTGQGHNEQFF.